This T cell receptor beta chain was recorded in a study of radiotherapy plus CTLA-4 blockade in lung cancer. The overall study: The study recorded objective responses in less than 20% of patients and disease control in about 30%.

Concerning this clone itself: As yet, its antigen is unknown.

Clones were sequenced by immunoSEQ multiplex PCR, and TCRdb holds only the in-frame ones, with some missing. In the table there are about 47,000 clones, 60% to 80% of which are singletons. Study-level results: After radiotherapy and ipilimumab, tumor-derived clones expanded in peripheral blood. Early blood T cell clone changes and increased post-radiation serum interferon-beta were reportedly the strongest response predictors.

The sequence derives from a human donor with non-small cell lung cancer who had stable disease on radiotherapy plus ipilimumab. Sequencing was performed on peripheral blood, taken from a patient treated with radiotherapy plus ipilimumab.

As DNA, the CDR3 is TGTGCCAGCAGCCCCCAACAAGGGGAAAAACTGTTTTTT. This codes for CASSPQQGEKLFF. This chain connects TRBV7-3 to TRBJ1-4; no firm D call. The CDR3 runs to 13 residues. V was cut by 5 bases and J by 8 bases, with 12 bases left in between. Germline V CDR1 and CDR2: SGHTA, FQGTGA.